This T cell receptor (beta chain) was captured by sequencing in a study of T cells in Graves' hyperthyroidism and ophthalmopathy. This clonotype has just a few counts. Amplification of TCR beta CDR3 regions was performed using RNA transcripts as template. HTBI primers were employed in a first-round RT-PCR of the TCR CDR3. MiXCR, applied by TCRdb to the multiplex PCR reads, yields one record per CDR3 protein. The profile shows roughly 800,000 distinct CDR3 sequences, about 38% of them singletons. The CDR3 totals 14 residues. The germline V gene encodes CDR1 DFQATT and CDR2 SNEGSKA (reference sequence). The V gene lost 3 bases and the J gene lost 3 bases, with 15 bases spanning the gap.

The source of this sequence is a man aged 18 to 35 with Graves' hyperthyroidism. The specimen was blood. The chain recombines TRBV20-1 with TRBJ2-7, with D maybe TRBD2 (6 bases). This chain's CDR3 is CSASGSSGGYEQYF. The DNA of the CDR3 is TGCAGTGCTAGCGGGAGTAGTGGCGGCTACGAGCAGTACTTC.